A selection of T cell receptor beta chains follows, all from one sample in a study of Tregs in tolerant kidney transplant recipients. Here immunoSEQ multiplex PCR was the method, and the copy in TCRdb shows in-frame clones only, minus some. The profile shows over 85,000 clones, 90% to 95% of them singletons. Sequenced here: CD4+ T cells from blood, sampled before the transplant. All receptors come from a human donor who received a combined kidney and bone marrow transplant. Each CDR3 is given with its conserved first and last residue. The order of the fields is V gene, J gene, clone size, D gene, CDR3 DNA, CDR3 protein. A D gene is named only where the DNA matches it firmly. Where a row states a size, it is once, few, many or the class of an expanded clone; other rows omit it.

TRBV29-1	TRBJ1-1	.	TRBD1	TGCAGCGTGGACAGGGGGTCCGGCACTGAAGCTTTCTTT	CSVDRGSGTEAFF
TRBV19	TRBJ1-5	few	.	TGTGCCAGTAGTATCGAGATTCGCAATCAGCCCCAGCATTTT	CASSIEIRNQPQHF
TRBV7-9	TRBJ2-7	.	TRBD1	TGTGCCAGCAGCTTCTCCCAGGACAGGGGGCTCTACGAGCAGTACTTC	CASSFSQDRGLYEQYF
TRBV5-1	TRBJ2-2	once	.	TGCGCCAGCATTGTTAACGGGGAGCTGTTTTTT	CASIVNGELFF
TRBV28	TRBJ1-1	.	.	TGTGCCAGCAGTCCTAGCCGGGGGGGGAGGACTGAAGCTTTCTTT	CASSPSRGGRTEAFF
TRBV9	TRBJ2-5	.	.	TGTGCCAGCAGCGTCGAAGGTTGGAGAGGGACCCAGTACTTC	CASSVEGWRGTQYF
TRBV11-3	TRBJ2-7	.	.	TGTGCCAGCAGCTCGACTAGTAGCCCTCCTTCCTACGAGCAGTACTTC	CASSSTSSPPSYEQYF
TRBV5-1	TRBJ2-5	.	.	TGCGCCAGCAGCTTCAGAGGGAGTGGTTTGGAGACCCAGTACTTC	CASSFRGSGLETQYF
TRBV7-3	TRBJ2-1	.	.	TGTGCCAGCAGCCCGCCGGGAGAATACAATGAGCAGTTCTTC	CASSPPGEYNEQFF
TRBV14	TRBJ1-2	.	.	TGTGCCAGCAGCCTGTCCTCCATCACAGGGAACTATGGCTACACCTTC	CASSLSSITGNYGYTF
TRBV4-2	TRBJ1-5	once	.	TGTGCCAGCAGCCAAGAATCCGGAGGAATCAATCAGCCCCAGCATTTT	CASSQESGGINQPQHF
TRBV19	TRBJ1-5	.	TRBD1	TGTGCCAGTAGTGCGGGACAGGGGGTTATTCAGCCCCAGCATTTT	CASSAGQGVIQPQHF
TRBV18	TRBJ2-7	.	.	TGTGCCAGCTCACCTGACCTTGGGTGGACAGACACCTACGAGCAGTACTTC	CASSPDLGWTDTYEQYF
TRBV7-2	TRBJ1-2	.	TRBD1	TGTGCCAGCAGCTTAGGGGACAGACTCTATGGCTACACCTTC	CASSLGDRLYGYTF
TRBV7-2	TRBJ1-2	.	.	TGTGCCAGCAGCTTAGTGGCCACATATAACTATGGCTACACCTTC	CASSLVATYNYGYTF
TRBV30	TRBJ1-2	.	.	TGTGCCAGCTATATACTAGGGGGTGGCTACACCTTC	CASYILGGGYTF
TRBV30	TRBJ2-5	.	.	TGTGCCTGGAGCCGGGTGAGCTCTAGCACCGCCGGGACCCAGTACTTC	CAWSRVSSSTAGTQYF
TRBV28	TRBJ2-6	.	.	TGTGCCAGCAGCTTAATCTCCTCTGGGGCCAACGTCCTGACTTTC	CASSLISSGANVLTF
TRBV5-1	TRBJ2-3	.	.	TGCGCCAGCAGCCTCCACGTAGGGGGGGAGGCAGATACGCAGTATTTT	CASSLHVGGEADTQYF
TRBV7-3	TRBJ1-5	once	.	TGTGCCAGCAGCTTAGGGGGGGGTCAACAGCCCCAGCATTTT	CASSLGGGQQPQHF
TRBV10-2	TRBJ2-3	.	.	TGCGCCAGCAGTGCTCATAGGAGGGCAGATACGCAGTATTTT	CASSAHRRADTQYF
TRBV30	TRBJ1-1	.	TRBD1	TGTGCCTGGAGAAGGCCTCCAGGGGGATGGAACACTGAAGCTTTCTTT	CAWRRPPGGWNTEAFF
TRBV4-1	TRBJ2-2	.	.	TGCGCCAGCAGCCGAAGACTAGGGTCGAACACCGGGGAGCTGTTTTTT	CASSRRLGSNTGELFF
TRBV11-2	TRBJ2-2	.	TRBD2	TGTGCCAGCAGCTTAGTTGGGAGGGCCGGGGAGCTGTTTTTT	CASSLVGRAGELFF
TRBV12-5	TRBJ1-5	.	.	TGTGCTAGTGGTTTGGTAACAGGATCGGTCCAGCCCCAGCATTTT	CASGLVTGSVQPQHF
TRBV18	TRBJ1-1	.	.	TGTGCCAGCTCACCACCCAGTTTCAACACTGAAGCTTTCTTT	CASSPPSFNTEAFF
TRBV5-1	TRBJ1-1	.	TRBD1	TGCGCCAGCTTCGAGACAGGGGACACTGAAGCTTTCTTT	CASFETGDTEAFF
TRBV19	TRBJ1-2	.	.	TGTGCCAGTAGTATACAGGGTTTAGGGGGCTACACCTTC	CASSIQGLGGYTF
TRBV5-1	TRBJ1-5	.	.	TGCGCCAGCAGCTTCAATAGCAATCAGCCCCAGCATTTT	CASSFNSNQPQHF
TRBV7-2	TRBJ2-3	.	.	TGTGCCAGCAGCTTGTACAGAAGCACAGATACGCAGTATTTT	CASSLYRSTDTQYF
TRBV12-5	TRBJ1-1	.	.	TGTGCTAGTGGAGTAGAAATGAACACTGAAGCTTTCTTT	CASGVEMNTEAFF
TRBV30	TRBJ2-5	.	.	TGTGCCTGGGGAGGGTCCCCCCAAGAGACCCAGTACTTC	CAWGGSPQETQYF
TRBV6-5	TRBJ2-7	.	.	TGTGCCAGCAGTTACGGGGCAGGCTACGAGCAGTACTTC	CASSYGAGYEQYF
TRBV19	TRBJ1-6	.	.	TGTGCCAGTAGTCGGACAGTGAGCTCCTATAATTCCCCCCTCCACTTT	CASSRTVSSYNSPLHF
TRBV27	TRBJ2-5	.	.	TGTGCCAGCAGTTTATCGGGCAGAGGGGAGACCCAGTACTTC	CASSLSGRGETQYF
TRBV25-1	TRBJ2-4	.	TRBD2	TGTGCCAGAGCGGGGGGAAAAAACATTCAGTACTTC	CARAGGKNIQYF
TRBV5-1	TRBJ2-5	.	.	TGCGCCAGCGGAGCCAACCAAGAGACCCAGTACTTC	CASGANQETQYF
TRBV6-1	TRBJ2-7	.	.	TGTGCCAGCACACTAGCCCTCTCCTACGAGCAGTACTTC	CASTLALSYEQYF
TRBV4-2	TRBJ2-3	.	TRBD2	TGTGCCAGCAGCCGGACTAGCGGGGGGACTAGCACAGATACGCAGTATTTT	CASSRTSGGTSTDTQYF
TRBV2	TRBJ1-2	once	.	TGTGCCAACAAAGACACCATTAACTATGGCTACACCTTC	CANKDTINYGYTF
TRBV2	TRBJ2-7	.	TRBD1	TGTGCCAGCGGGACAGTCATTCGCCGGGAGCAGTACTTC	CASGTVIRREQYF
TRBV18	TRBJ2-4	.	.	TGTGCCAGCTCACCACCGGGACAATTAGCCAAAAACATTCAGTACTTC	CASSPPGQLAKNIQYF
TRBV28	TRBJ2-7	.	.	TGTGCCAGCAGCCTTTTGAGGGGGGGATACGAGCAGTACTTC	CASSLLRGGYEQYF
TRBV7-3	TRBJ2-3	.	.	TGTGCCAGCAGCTCAGGACAGAGCACAGATACGCAGTATTTT	CASSSGQSTDTQYF
TRBV10-3	TRBJ2-6	.	.	TGTGCCATCAGTGACCCGTCTCTGGCCAACGTCCTGACTTTC	CAISDPSLANVLTF
TRBV7-2	TRBJ2-7	.	.	TGTGCCAGCAGCCAAATGTACGAGCAGTACTTC	CASSQMYEQYF
TRBV4-3	TRBJ1-2	.	.	TGCGCCAGCAGCCAAGTCCCCTGGGGGCTAAGTAACTATGGCTACACCTTC	CASSQVPWGLSNYGYTF
TRBV7-9	TRBJ1-3	.	.	TGTGCCAGCATCTACTCTCAGGTCGGAAACACCATATATTTT	CASIYSQVGNTIYF
TRBV20-1	TRBJ1-1	once	.	TGCAGTGCCAAAGCGAACACTGAAGCTTTCTTT	CSAKANTEAFF
TRBV9	TRBJ2-7	.	TRBD2	TGTGCCAGCAGCGTGACCCCCACGGGGGGGTACGAGCAGTACTTC	CASSVTPTGGYEQYF
TRBV6-1	TRBJ2-7	.	.	TGTGCCAGCAGTGAAGCGCTCCCCTACGAGCAGTACTTC	CASSEALPYEQYF